This TCR beta chain was profiled in a study of tumor-infiltrating lymphocytes in primary liver carcinoma. Study-level information: Resecting the tumor surgically was how the patients' primary liver carcinoma was treated. Aged between 30 and 69 years, the patients were men and women. Notes on the study in general: Tumor-adjacent and tumor-blood pairs overlapped less than tumor region pairs did.

CDR3 length: 14 amino acids. CDR1 and CDR2 from the germline V gene are SQVTM and ANQGSEA. Unsorted whole blood served as the source of blood RNA, and germline DNA was extracted as well. HBV chronically infected the treatment-naive patients. Priming with a constant-region primer yielded TCR beta cDNA from roughly 490 ng total RNA. It was through three nested multiplex PCR rounds of slightly modified ARM-PCR that TCR beta libraries arose. It was with TRBV1-TRBV30 forward primers and a C-beta reverse primer that the first two PCR rounds were run, at roughly 11 cycles each. One entry per CDR3 protein, called by TCRdb with MiXCR from the multiplex PCR reads. Of nearly 200,000 distinct CDR3 sequences listed, less than 70% are singletons. Points on this clonotype: Its antigen is still unknown. Mismatch with germline at one junction end may stem from a read error.

The source material was peripheral blood. The source of this sequence is an older woman with primary liver carcinoma and hepatitis B virus infection. V usage is TRBV29-1 and J usage is TRBJ2-3, with D perhaps matching TRBD1 (6 bases). In nucleotides, the CDR3 is TGCAGCGTCCATGGCAGGGGTAGCACTGATATGCAGTATTTT. Its translation: CSVHGRGSTDMQYF.